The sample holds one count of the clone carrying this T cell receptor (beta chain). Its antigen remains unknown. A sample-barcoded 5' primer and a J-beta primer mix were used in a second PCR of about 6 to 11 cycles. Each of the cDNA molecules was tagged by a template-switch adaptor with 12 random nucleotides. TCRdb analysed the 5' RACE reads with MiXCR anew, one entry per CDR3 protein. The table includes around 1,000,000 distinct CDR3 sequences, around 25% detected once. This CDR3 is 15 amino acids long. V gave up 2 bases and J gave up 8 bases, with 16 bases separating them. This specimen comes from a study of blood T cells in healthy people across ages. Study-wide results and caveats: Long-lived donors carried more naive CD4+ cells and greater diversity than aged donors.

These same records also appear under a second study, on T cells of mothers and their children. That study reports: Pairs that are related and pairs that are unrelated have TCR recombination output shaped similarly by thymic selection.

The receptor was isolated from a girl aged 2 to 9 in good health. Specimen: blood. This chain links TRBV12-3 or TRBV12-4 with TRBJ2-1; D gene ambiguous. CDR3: CASSLSRLGRDEQFF. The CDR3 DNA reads TGTGCCAGCAGTTTATCAAGGCTTGGGCGCGATGAGCAGTTCTTC.